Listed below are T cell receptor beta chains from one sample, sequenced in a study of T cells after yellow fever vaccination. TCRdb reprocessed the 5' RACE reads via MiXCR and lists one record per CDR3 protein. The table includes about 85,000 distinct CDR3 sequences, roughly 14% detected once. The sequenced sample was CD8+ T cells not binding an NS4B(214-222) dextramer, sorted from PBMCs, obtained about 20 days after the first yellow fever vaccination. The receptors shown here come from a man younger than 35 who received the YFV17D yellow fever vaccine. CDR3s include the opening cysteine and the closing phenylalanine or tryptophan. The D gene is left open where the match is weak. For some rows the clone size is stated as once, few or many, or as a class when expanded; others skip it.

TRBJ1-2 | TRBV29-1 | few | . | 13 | CSVVLRAPYGYTF | TGCAGCGTTGTCCTACGGGCTCCCTATGGCTACACCTTC
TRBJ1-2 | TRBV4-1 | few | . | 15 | CASSQVADPDYGYTF | TGCGCCAGCAGCCAAGTGGCAGACCCAGACTATGGCTACACCTTC
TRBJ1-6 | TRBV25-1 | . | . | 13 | CASSEGLKSPLHF | TGTGCCAGCAGTGAGGGGCTGAAGTCACCCCTCCACTTT
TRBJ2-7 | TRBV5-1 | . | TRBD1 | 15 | CASSLATGGTYEQYF | TGCGCCAGCAGCTTGGCCACAGGGGGCACGTACGAGCAGTACTTC
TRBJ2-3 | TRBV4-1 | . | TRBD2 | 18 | CASSQLRLAGGPADTQYF | TGCGCCAGCAGCCAACTCCGACTAGCGGGGGGGCCGGCAGATACGCAGTATTTT
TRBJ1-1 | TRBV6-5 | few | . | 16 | CASSYSLQARTTEAFF | TGTGCCAGCAGTTACTCGTTACAGGCCAGGACCACTGAAGCTTTCTTT
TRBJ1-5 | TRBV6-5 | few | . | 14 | CASSYNPGTQPQHF | TGTGCCAGCAGTTACAATCCGGGGACCCAGCCCCAGCATTTT
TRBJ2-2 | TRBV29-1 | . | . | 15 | CSGQRDSGGTGELFF | TGCAGCGGCCAAAGGGACTCAGGGGGCACCGGGGAGCTGTTTTTT
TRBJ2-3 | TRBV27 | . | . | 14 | CASSSRLSTDTQYF | TGTGCCAGCAGTTCCAGACTTAGCACAGATACGCAGTATTTT
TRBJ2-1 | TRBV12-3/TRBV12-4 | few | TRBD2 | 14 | CASSLRRGADEQFF | TGTGCCAGCAGTTTAAGGCGGGGGGCGGATGAGCAGTTCTTC
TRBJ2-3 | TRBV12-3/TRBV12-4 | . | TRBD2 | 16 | CASSPGSGELEDTQYF | TGTGCCAGCAGTCCAGGGAGCGGGGAACTGGAAGATACGCAGTATTTT
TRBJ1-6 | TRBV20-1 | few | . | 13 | CSAIQSETSPLHF | TGCAGTGCCATACAGAGTGAGACATCTCCCCTCCACTTT
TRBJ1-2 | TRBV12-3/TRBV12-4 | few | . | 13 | CASSLGREVGYTF | TGTGCCAGCAGCCTGGGACGCGAAGTGGGCTACACCTTC
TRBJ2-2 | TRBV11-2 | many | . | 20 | CASSSKEVGLSIGDTGELFF | TGTGCCAGCAGCTCCAAAGAAGTGGGACTGTCGATTGGGGACACCGGGGAGCTGTTTTTT
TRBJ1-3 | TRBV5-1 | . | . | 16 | CASSMWTLSSGNTIYF | TGCGCCAGCAGCATGTGGACACTCAGCTCTGGAAACACCATATATTTT
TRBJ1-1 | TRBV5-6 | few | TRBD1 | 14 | CASSFRTGVTEAFF | TGTGCCAGCAGCTTTAGAACAGGGGTCACTGAAGCTTTCTTT
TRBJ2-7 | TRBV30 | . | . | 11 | CAWSVSYEQYF | TGTGCCTGGAGTGTTAGCTACGAGCAGTACTTC
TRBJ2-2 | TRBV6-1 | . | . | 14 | CASSLASFTGELFF | TGTGCCAGCAGCCTCGCTAGTTTCACCGGGGAGCTGTTTTTT
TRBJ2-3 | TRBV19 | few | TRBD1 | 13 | CASSIVAGGTQYF | TGTGCCAGTAGTATTGTCGCAGGGGGTACGCAGTATTTT
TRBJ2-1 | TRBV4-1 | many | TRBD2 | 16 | CASRRTGLAGDNEQFF | TGCGCCAGCAGACGTACGGGACTAGCGGGGGACAATGAGCAGTTCTTC
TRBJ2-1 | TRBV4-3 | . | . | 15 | CASSQESRSYNEQFF | TGCGCCAGCAGCCAAGAAAGCCGCTCCTACAATGAGCAGTTCTTC
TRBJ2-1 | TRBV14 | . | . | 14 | CASRKDGPYNEQFF | TGTGCCAGCAGGAAGGACGGGCCCTACAATGAGCAGTTCTTC
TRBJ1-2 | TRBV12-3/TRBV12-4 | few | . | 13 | CASSFRPPYGYTF | TGTGCCAGCAGTTTTAGACCGCCTTATGGCTACACCTTC
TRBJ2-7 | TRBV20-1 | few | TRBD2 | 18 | CSATPIPSGGAEPYEQYF | TGCAGTGCTACGCCCATTCCCAGCGGGGGGGCGGAACCCTACGAGCAGTACTTC
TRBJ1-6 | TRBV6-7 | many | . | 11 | CASSYWHEIHF | TGTGCCAGCAGTTACTGGCATGAAATCCACTTT
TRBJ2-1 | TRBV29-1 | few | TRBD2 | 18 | CSAVGVAGYLSSYNEQFF | TGCAGCGCCGTGGGGGTAGCGGGGTACCTGAGCTCCTACAATGAGCAGTTCTTC
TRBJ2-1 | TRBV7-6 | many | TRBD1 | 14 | CASSLRQGAYEQFF | TGTGCCAGCAGCTTAAGACAGGGGGCCTATGAGCAGTTCTTC
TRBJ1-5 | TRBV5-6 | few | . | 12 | CASSWEHQPQHF | TGTGCCAGCAGCTGGGAACATCAGCCCCAGCATTTT
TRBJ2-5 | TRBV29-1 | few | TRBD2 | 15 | CSVEDRGGIQETQYF | TGCAGCGTTGAAGATCGCGGGGGGATCCAAGAGACCCAGTACTTC
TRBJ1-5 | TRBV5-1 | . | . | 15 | CASSLWGPSDQPQHF | TGCGCCAGCAGCTTGTGGGGGCCCTCGGATCAGCCCCAGCATTTT
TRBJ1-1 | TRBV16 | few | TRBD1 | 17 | CASSRPGQGAMGTEAFF | TGTGCCAGCAGCCGCCCTGGACAGGGGGCAATGGGCACTGAAGCTTTCTTT
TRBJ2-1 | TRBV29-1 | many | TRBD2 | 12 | CSGGGSYNEQFF | TGCAGCGGGGGGGGATCCTACAATGAGCAGTTCTTC
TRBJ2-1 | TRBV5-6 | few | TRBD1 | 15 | CASSWGTGPYNEQFF | TGTGCCAGCAGCTGGGGGACAGGTCCCTACAATGAGCAGTTCTTC
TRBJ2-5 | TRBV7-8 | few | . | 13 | CASSFAGEESQYF | TGTGCCAGCAGCTTCGCCGGCGAAGAGTCCCAGTACTTC
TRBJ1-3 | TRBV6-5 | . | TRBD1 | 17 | CASSYSGQGASGNTIYF | TGTGCCAGCAGTTACTCAGGACAGGGGGCTTCTGGAAACACCATATATTTT
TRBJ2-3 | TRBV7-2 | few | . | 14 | CASSLDALTDTQYF | TGTGCCAGCAGCTTAGATGCACTCACAGATACGCAGTATTTT
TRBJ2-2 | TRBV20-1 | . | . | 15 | CSARGIMAVTGELFF | TGCAGTGCTAGAGGAATAATGGCTGTTACCGGGGAGCTGTTTTTT
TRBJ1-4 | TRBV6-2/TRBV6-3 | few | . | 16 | CASSYTAGSVDEKLFF | TGTGCCAGCAGTTACACAGCAGGATCGGTGGATGAAAAACTGTTTTTT
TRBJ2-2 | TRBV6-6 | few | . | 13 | CASSYSMTGELFF | TGTGCCAGCAGTTACTCGATGACCGGGGAGCTGTTTTTT
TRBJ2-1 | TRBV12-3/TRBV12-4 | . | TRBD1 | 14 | CASTLGQGDNEQFF | TGTGCCAGCACCCTTGGACAGGGAGACAATGAGCAGTTCTTC
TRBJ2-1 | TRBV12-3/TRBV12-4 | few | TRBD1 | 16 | CASSTKGQGLSNEQFF | TGTGCCAGTTCGACGAAGGGACAGGGGCTCTCCAATGAGCAGTTCTTC
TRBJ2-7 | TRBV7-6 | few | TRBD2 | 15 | CASSPLERGGHEQYF | TGTGCCAGCAGCCCCCTTGAACGGGGGGGCCACGAGCAGTACTTC
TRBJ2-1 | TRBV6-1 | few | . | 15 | CASSAAGPGGNEQFF | TGTGCCAGCAGCGCCGCGGGGCCAGGGGGTAATGAGCAGTTCTTC
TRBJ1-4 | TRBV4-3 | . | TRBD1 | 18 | CASSQERGTGGNNEKLFF | TGCGCCAGCAGCCAAGAGAGGGGGACAGGCGGTAATAATGAAAAACTGTTTTTT
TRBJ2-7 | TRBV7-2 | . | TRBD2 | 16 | CASSPRHGGVYYEQYF | TGTGCCAGCAGCCCAAGGCACGGGGGGGTTTACTACGAGCAGTACTTC